The rows below give T cell receptor beta chains drawn from one sample of a study of shared clonotypes between healthy human individuals. Clones were read by immunoSEQ multiplex PCR, and TCRdb kept only the in-frame ones, dropping some. The sample has about 2.1 million clones; around 93% are singletons. Sequencing was done on a sample of naive CD8+ T cells from PBMCs. The receptors originated from a man aged 18 to 30 in good health. Some clones in this sample may be carry-over from other donors' samples. Both conserved end residues are part of each CDR3.

V	J	CDR3
TRBV19	TRBJ1-1	CASSPRAPNTEAFF
TRBV5-1	TRBJ1-1	CASRLWTGMNTEAFF
TRBV19	TRBJ2-3	CASSSSSGGIDTQYF
TRBV7-3	TRBJ2-3	CASSLSAGGPTDTQYF
TRBV29-1	TRBJ2-1	CSATGLAVEEQFF
TRBV9	TRBJ1-4	CASSVGGQGKLFF
TRBV7-8	TRBJ2-5	CASSLVFEFAWGKEETQYF
TRBV5-8	TRBJ2-7	CASSLRSSGAGEQYF
TRBV6-5	TRBJ1-1	CASTAGRAEAFF
TRBV4-1	TRBJ2-7	CASSQAPSYEQYF
TRBV29-1	TRBJ2-6	CSVEMVHGGSGANVLTF
TRBV28	TRBJ2-3	CASSFVWLESTDTQYF
TRBV9	TRBJ2-2	CASSTGGTSGELFF
TRBV7-8	TRBJ2-7	CASSVNYEQYF
TRBV28	TRBJ2-3	CASSPAGTGGSDTQYF
TRBV7-9	TRBJ1-2	CASSFGLTGGVPYGYTF
TRBV11-2	TRBJ2-5	CASSLGGTRDRTQYF
TRBV28	TRBJ2-7	CASKPGSSYEQYF
TRBV27	TRBJ2-7	CASSLQQGQGVFYEQYF
TRBV5-4	TRBJ2-7	CASSLGFEGSYEQYF
TRBV7-8	TRBJ2-7	CASSPGTSGAYEQYF
TRBV7-9	TRBJ2-7	CASSLRGAGVEAYEQYF
TRBV6-1	TRBJ2-7	CAADTTYEQYF
TRBV4-1	TRBJ2-1	CASSPRAGGGNEQFF
TRBV9	TRBJ2-7	CASSVEGGPEQYF
TRBV5-6	-	CASSPPADRVSGYEQYF
TRBV7-2	TRBJ2-7	CASSFLNRVAGAIYEQYF
TRBV27	TRBJ2-7	CASSLAAGGPISYEQYF
TRBV27	TRBJ2-7	CASTTLGTSGSSYEQYF
TRBV16	TRBJ2-7	CASSQSVSYEQYF
TRBV7-3	TRBJ2-1	CASSLNPLAGGPYNEQFF
TRBV27	TRBJ1-2	CASRFEATDGFYGYTF
TRBV7-9	TRBJ2-6	CASSSSGGPYFSGANVLTF
TRBV19	TRBJ2-2	CASSPWAGEGGELFF
TRBV10-3	TRBJ1-4	CAISDPVLGNEKLFF